The 10 T cell receptor beta chains reported below all come from one sample, sequenced in a study of T cells in Graves' hyperthyroidism and ophthalmopathy. It was RNA transcripts that yielded the amplified TCR beta CDR3 regions. In the first-round RT-PCR of the TCR CDR3, the HTBI primer set was used. MiXCR, applied by TCRdb to the multiplex PCR reads, yields one record per CDR3 protein. The data show 400,000 to 500,000 distinct CDR3 sequences, roughly an eighth seen once. Sequenced input: blood. The receptor source for this set is a woman in her late teens or twenties with Graves' hyperthyroidism.

This clonotype was detected a few times. The chain employs TRBV3-1 and TRBJ1-6; D may be TRBD1 (6 bases). From germline, CDR1 is LGHDT and CDR2 YNNKEL (reference sequence). Trimming cost V 1 base and J 3 bases, with 19 bases left between them. The CDR3 is made up of 19 amino acids. CDR3 DNA: TGTGCCAGCAGCCAAGTCGGAATCCGAGGGGGTTTCTATAATTCACCCCTCCACTTT. This encodes CASSQVGIRGGFYNSPLHF.

The chain links TRBV7-9 to TRBJ2-1; 9 nucleotides agree with TRBD2. The CDR3 is 16 amino acids. Germline CDR1 and CDR2: SEHNR and FQNEAQ (reference sequence). Losses at the gene ends were 3 bases for V and 2 bases for J; bases not matched to a gene: 5. The CDR3 protein is CASSFIAGDPYNEQFF. DNA of the CDR3: TGTGCCAGCAGCTTCATAGCGGGAGACCCCTACAATGAGCAGTTCTTC.

This clonotype was counted only a few times. The V and J genes are TRBV5-4 and TRBJ1-1, with D perhaps matching TRBD1 (6 bases). Looked up from germline, CDR1 is SGHNT and CDR2 is YYREEE (reference sequence). This CDR3 spans 14 amino acids. Trimming took off 5 bases at V and 4 bases at J, with 15 bases between the two ends. The CDR3 DNA follows: TGTGCCAGCAGTACGGGGGCTAGGGGCACTGAAGCTTTCTTT. Residues: CASSTGARGTEAFF.

This clonotype was seen more than once but under ten times. J is TRBJ1-1 and V is TRBV9, with D unresolved. CDR1 is SGDLS and CDR2 is YYNGEE in the germline V gene. The CDR3 loop spans 13 amino acids. Trimming removed 4 bases at V and 5 bases at J, with 12 bases between. The CDR3 coding sequence is TGTGCCAGCAGCCCGGGTAGGCGGACTGAAGCTTTCTTT. Translation gives CASSPGRRTEAFF.

The chain links TRBV4-2 to TRBJ2-2; D unresolved. CDR3 length: 17 residues. V lost 1 base to trimming and J lost 0 bases, with 12 bases between them. The germline V gene encodes CDR1 LGHNA and CDR2 YNFKEQ. The DNA for the CDR3 is TGTGCCAGCAGCCAAGGTCAAGGTAGCCCGAACACCGGGGAGCTGTTTTTT. Translating gives CASSQGQGSPNTGELFF.

This clonotype was counted ten times or more. The rearrangement joins TRBV20-1 to TRBJ1-1; D ambiguous. The CDR3 covers 14 residues. V shed 1 base and J shed 1 base, with 10 bases lying between them. Per germline, CDR1 DFQATT and CDR2 SNEGSKA (reference sequence). In DNA, the CDR3 is TGCAGTGCTAGAGGATTGGGGAGGAACACTGAAGCTTTCTTT. Translating gives CSARGLGRNTEAFF.

In this sample, this clonotype turned up many times. The chain joins TRBV3-1 to TRBJ1-1; a possible D gene is TRBD1 (5 bases). The CDR3 consists of 14 residues. Germline V CDR1 and CDR2: LGHDT, YNNKEL (reference sequence). The V and J ends lost 2 bases and 7 bases respectively, with 14 bases between them. The DNA of the CDR3 is TGTGCCAGCAGCCAACGTGGAGGGGCAGGTGAAGCTTTCTTT. The encoded protein is CASSQRGGAGEAFF.

The sample holds a few counts of this clonotype. The CDR3 nucleotides are TGTGCCAGTAGTATAGATCGGGCCACTAGGATTGAGCAGTTCTTC. Translated: CASSIDRATRIEQFF. The chain carries TRBV19 and TRBJ2-1, with D maybe TRBD2 (5 bases). CDR1 and CDR2 from the germline V gene are LNHDA and SQIVND (reference sequence). The CDR3 consists of 15 residues. Trimming removed 0 bases at V and 9 bases at J, with 15 bases between.

The chain combines TRBV7-2 with TRBJ1-3; perhaps TRBD1 as D (6 bases). The germline gives CDR1 SGHTA, CDR2 FQGNSA. V was cut by 5 bases and J by 4 bases, with 18 bases left in between. There are 16 residues in the CDR3. As DNA, the CDR3 is TGTGCCAGCAGCCTCCCCCTTGGGGGGCAGGGAAACACCATATATTTT. Protein: CASSLPLGGQGNTIYF.

Ten or more counts support this clonotype. V usage is TRBV27 and J usage is TRBJ1-1; D is undetermined. CDR1 and CDR2 (germline): MNHEY, SMNVEV (reference sequence). V lost 5 bases and J 4 bases, leaving 11 bases between the germline ends. CDR3 size: 13 residues. CDR3 DNA: TGTGCCAGCAGTAACTTGGCGGGCACTGAAGCTTTCTTT. As protein: CASSNLAGTEAFF.